The clone carrying this T cell receptor beta chain was recorded once. This entry comes from a study of cytomegalovirus exposure and HLA in healthy donors. Vbeta (60) and Jbeta (13) primers were used in the PCR. The protocol was immunoSEQ multiplex PCR, while the TCRdb copy is restricted to in-frame clones and leaves out a portion. The sample lists 100,000 to 150,000 clones, 70% to 80% occurring once. This TCR was sampled from a man aged 45 to 65 in good health and CMV-seronegative. What was sequenced was PBMCs.

The chain's CDR3 is CASSVPAGGDEQFF. The CDR3 DNA follows: TGTGCCAGCAGCGTCCCGGCGGGGGGGGATGAGCAGTTCTTC. This chain connects TRBV11-2 to TRBJ2-1; 9 nucleotides match TRBD2. The junction had 7 bases not matched to a gene; V was cut back by 5 bases and J by 8 bases. This CDR3 has 14 residues. Germline CDR1 is SGHAT and CDR2 is FQNNGV.